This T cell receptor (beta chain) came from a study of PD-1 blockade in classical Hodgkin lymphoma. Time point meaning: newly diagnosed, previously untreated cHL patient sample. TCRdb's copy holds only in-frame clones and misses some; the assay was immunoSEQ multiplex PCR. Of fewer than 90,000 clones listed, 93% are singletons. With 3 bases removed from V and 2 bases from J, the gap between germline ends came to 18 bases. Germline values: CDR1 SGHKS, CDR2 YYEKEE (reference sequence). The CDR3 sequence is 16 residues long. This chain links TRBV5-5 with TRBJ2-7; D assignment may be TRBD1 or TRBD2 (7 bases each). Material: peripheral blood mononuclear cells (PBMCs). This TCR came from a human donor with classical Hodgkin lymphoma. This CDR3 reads CASSSSTGRGTYEQYF. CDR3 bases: TGTGCCAGCAGCTCATCGACAGGGAGGGGGACCTACGAGCAGTACTTC.